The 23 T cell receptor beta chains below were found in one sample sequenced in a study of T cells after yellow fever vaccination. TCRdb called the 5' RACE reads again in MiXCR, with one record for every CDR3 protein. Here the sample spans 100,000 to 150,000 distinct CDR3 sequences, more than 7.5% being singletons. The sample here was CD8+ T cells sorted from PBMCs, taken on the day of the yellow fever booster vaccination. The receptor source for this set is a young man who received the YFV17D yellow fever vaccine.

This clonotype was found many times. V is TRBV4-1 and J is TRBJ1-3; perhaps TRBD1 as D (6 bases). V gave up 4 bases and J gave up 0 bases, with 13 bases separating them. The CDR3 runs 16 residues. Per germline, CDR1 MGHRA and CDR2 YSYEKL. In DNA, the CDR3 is TGCGCCAGCAGCCCCTACAGGGACGCCTCTGGAAACACCATATATTTT. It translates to CASSPYRDASGNTIYF.

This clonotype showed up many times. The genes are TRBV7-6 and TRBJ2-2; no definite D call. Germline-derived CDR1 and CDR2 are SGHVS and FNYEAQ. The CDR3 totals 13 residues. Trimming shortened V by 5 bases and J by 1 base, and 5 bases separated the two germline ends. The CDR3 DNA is TGTGCCAGCAGCCCAAGGAACACCGGGGAGCTGTTTTTT. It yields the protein CASSPRNTGELFF.

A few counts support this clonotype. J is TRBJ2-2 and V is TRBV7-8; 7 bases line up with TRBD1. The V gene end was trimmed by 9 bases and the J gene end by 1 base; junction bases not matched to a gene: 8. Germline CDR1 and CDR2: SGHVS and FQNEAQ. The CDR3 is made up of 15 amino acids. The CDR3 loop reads CASALQGVNTGELFF. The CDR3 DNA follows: TGTGCCAGTGCCCTGCAGGGGGTGAACACCGGGGAGCTGTTTTTT.

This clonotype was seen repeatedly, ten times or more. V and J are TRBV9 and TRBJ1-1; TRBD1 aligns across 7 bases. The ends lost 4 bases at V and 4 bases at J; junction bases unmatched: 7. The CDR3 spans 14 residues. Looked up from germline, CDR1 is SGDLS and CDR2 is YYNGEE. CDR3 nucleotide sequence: TGTGCCAGCAGCCTTACAGGGGTTCGCACTGAAGCTTTCTTT. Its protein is CASSLTGVRTEAFF.

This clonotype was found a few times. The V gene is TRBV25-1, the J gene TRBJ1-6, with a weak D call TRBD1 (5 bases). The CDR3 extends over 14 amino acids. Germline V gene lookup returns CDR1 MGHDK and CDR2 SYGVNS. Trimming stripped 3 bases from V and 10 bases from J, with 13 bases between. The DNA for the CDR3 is TGTGCCAGCAGTGACCCAGGGTCGCGGTCACCCCTCCACTTT. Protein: CASSDPGSRSPLHF.

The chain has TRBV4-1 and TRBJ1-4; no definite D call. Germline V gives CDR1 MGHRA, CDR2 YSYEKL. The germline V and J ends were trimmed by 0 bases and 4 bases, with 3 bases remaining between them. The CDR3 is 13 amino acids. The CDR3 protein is CASSQDLNEKLFF. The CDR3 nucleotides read TGCGCCAGCAGCCAAGATCTTAATGAAAAACTGTTTTTT.

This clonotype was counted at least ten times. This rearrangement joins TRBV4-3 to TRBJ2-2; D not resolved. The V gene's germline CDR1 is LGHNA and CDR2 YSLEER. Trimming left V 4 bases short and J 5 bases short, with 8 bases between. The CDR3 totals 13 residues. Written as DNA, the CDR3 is TGCGCCAGCAGCCTGCAGGAAACCGGGGAGCTGTTTTTT. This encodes CASSLQETGELFF.

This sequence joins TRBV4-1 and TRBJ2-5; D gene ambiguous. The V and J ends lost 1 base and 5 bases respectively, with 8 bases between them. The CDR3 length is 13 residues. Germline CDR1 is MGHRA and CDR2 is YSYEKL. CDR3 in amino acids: CASSQGQLETQYF. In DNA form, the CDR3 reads TGCGCCAGCAGCCAAGGTCAGCTGGAGACCCAGTACTTC.

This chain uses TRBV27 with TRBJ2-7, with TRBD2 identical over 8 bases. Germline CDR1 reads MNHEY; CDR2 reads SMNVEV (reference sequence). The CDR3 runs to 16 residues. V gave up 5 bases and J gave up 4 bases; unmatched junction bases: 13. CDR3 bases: TGTGCCAGCAGTCCTGGCTTCCTAGCGGGTGGGTACGAGCAGTACTTC. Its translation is CASSPGFLAGGYEQYF.

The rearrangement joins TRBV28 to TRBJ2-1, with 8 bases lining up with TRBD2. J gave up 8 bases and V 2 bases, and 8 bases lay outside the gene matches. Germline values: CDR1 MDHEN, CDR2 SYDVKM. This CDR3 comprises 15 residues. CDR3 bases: TGTGCCAGCAGTTTACGGTCGGCGGGGGGCCATGAGCAGTTCTTC. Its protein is CASSLRSAGGHEQFF.

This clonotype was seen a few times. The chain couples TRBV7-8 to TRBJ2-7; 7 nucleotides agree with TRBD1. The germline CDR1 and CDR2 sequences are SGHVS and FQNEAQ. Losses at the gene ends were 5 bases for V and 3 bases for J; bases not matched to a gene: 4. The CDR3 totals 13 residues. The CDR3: CASSARTGYEQYV. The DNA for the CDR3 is TGTGCCAGCAGCGCAAGGACAGGCTACGAGCAGTACGTC.

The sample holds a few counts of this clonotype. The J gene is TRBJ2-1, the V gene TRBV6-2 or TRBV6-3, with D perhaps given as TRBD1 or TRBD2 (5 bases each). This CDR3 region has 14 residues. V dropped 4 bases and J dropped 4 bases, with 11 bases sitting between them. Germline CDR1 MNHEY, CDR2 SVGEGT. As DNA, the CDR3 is TGTGCCAGCAGTTCCGGGACGGTATACAATGAGCAGTTCTTC. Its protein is CASSSGTVYNEQFF.

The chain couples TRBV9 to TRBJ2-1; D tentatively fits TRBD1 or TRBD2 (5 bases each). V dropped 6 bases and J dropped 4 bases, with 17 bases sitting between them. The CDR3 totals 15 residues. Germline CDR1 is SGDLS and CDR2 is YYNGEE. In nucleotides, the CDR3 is TGTGCCAGCACCCCATCCGGGACGGTATACAATGAGCAGTTCTTC. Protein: CASTPSGTVYNEQFF.

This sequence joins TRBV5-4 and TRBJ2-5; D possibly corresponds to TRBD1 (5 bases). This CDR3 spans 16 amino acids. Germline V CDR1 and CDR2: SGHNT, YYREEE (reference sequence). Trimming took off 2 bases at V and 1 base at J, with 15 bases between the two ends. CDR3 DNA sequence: TGTGCCAGCAGCTTCCCCACCATCAGGGCCCAAGAGACCCAGTACTTC. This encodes CASSFPTIRAQETQYF.

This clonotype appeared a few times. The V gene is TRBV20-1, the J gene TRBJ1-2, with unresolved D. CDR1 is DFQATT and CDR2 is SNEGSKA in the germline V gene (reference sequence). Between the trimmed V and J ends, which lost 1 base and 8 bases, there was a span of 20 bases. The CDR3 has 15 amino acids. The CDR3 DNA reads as TGCAGTGCTAGAGGGGAGCGGTGGGGATGGGGAGGCTACACCTTC. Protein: CSARGERWGWGGYTF.

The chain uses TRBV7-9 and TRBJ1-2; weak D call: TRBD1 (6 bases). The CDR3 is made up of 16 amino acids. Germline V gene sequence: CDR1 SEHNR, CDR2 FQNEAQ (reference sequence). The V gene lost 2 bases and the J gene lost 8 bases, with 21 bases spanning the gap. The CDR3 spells CASSLKFTGTLSGYTF. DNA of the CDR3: TGTGCCAGCAGCTTAAAATTCACAGGGACCCTATCCGGCTACACCTTC.

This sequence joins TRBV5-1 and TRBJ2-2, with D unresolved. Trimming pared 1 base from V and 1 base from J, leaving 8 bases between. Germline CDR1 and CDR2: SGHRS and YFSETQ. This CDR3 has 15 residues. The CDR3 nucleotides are TGCGCCAGCAGCTTGCGCCCGGGGAACACCGGGGAGCTGTTTTTT. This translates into CASSLRPGNTGELFF.

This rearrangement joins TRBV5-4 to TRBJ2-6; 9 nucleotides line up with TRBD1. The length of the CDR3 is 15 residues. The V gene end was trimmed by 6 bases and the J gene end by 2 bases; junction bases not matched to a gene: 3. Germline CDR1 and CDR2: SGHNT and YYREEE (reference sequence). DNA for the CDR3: TGTGCCAGCAACCACAGGGGGCCTGGGGCCAACGTCCTGACTTTC. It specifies CASNHRGPGANVLTF.

CDR3 sequence reads: CASSQGDRAEAFF. The CDR3 DNA follows: TGCGCCAGCAGCCAGGGAGACAGGGCTGAAGCTTTCTTT. The chain recombines TRBV4-1 with TRBJ1-1; TRBD1 aligns across 7 bases. V was pared by 3 bases and J by 6 bases, with 4 bases of the junction left unmatched. The length of the CDR3 is 13 residues. Germline V gene data show CDR1 as MGHRA and CDR2 as YSYEKL.

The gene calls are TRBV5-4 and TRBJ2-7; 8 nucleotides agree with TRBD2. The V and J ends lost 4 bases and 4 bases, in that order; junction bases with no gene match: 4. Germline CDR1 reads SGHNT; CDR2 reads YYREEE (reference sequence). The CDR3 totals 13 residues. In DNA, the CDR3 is TGTGCCAGCAGCAAGGGACTAGAATACGAGCAGTACTTC. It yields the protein CASSKGLEYEQYF. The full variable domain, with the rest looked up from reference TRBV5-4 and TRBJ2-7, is ETGVTQSPTHLIKTRGQQVTLRCSSQSGHNTVSWYQQALGQGPQFIFQYYREEENGRGNFPPRFSGLQFPNYSSELNVNALELDDSALYLCASSKGLEYEQYFGPGTRLTVT.

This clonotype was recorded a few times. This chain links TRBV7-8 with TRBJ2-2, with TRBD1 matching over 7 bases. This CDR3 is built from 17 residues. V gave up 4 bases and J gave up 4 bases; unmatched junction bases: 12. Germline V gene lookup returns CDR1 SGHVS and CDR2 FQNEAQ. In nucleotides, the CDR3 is TGTGCCAGCAGCTCACGAATGCCGGGACAGTTCACCGGGGAGCTGTTTTTT. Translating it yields CASSSRMPGQFTGELFF.

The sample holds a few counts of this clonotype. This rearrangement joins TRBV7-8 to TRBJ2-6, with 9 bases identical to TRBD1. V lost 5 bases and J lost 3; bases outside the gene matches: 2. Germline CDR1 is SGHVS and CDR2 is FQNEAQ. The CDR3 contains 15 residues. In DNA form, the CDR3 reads TGTGCCAGCAGCCACAGGGGGCTTGGGGCCAACGTCCTGACTTTC. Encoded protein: CASSHRGLGANVLTF.

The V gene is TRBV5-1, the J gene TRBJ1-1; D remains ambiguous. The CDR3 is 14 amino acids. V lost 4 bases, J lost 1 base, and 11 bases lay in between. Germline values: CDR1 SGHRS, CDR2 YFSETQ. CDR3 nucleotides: TGCGCCAGCAGCCCGCTCGAGGGGAACACTGAAGCTTTCTTT. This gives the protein CASSPLEGNTEAFF. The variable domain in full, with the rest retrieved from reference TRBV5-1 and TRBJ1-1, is KAGVTQTPRYLIKTRGQQVTLSCSPISGHRSVSWYQQTPGQGLQFLFEYFSETQRNKGNFPGRFSGRQFSNSRSEMNVSTLELGDSALYLCASSPLEGNTEAFFGQGTRLTVV.